The clone carrying this TCR beta chain was found once. Trimming left V 1 base short and J 1 base short, with 11 bases between. CDR3 length: 15 amino acids. Germline CDR1 is SGHRS and CDR2 is YFSETQ. In the study's own analysis: Counts of nucleated cells, estimated from reference gene primer amplification, were obtained. TCRdb's table, derived via immunoSEQ multiplex PCR, lists solely in-frame clones and lacks some. V, J and clone size derive from that table, while D and trimming were established from the DNA sequence. The table shows about 270,000 clones, with around 86% occurring only once. This entry comes from a study of blood T cell repertoires in COVID-19. Looking at the study overall: Specimens from acute and convalescent COVID-19 originated in the United States, Italy and Spain.

Sequenced material: peripheral blood. The TCR was taken from a woman aged 55-69 years who had recovered from COVID-19. V and J are TRBV5-1 and TRBJ1-1; a weak D match, TRBD1 (5 bases). The CDR3 sequence is CASSLWGGSNTEAFF. DNA for the CDR3: TGCGCCAGCAGCTTGTGGGGGGGTTCGAACACTGAAGCTTTCTTT.